Sequencing of this TCR beta chain was carried out in a study of regulatory T cells in long-lasting Graves disease. This CDR3 has 13 residues. From germline, CDR1 is SGHAT and CDR2 FQNNGV. V shed 5 bases and J shed 7 bases, with 11 bases lying between them. Noted time point: newly diagnosed GD, antithyroid drugs for less than 3 months. Isolated PBMC RNA provided the starting material for the TCR library. This clonotype was seen at least ten times. Libraries of TCR beta came from iRepertoire HTBI primers plus Arm-PCR of CDR3 regions. MiXCR, applied by TCRdb to the multiplex PCR reads, yields one record per CDR3 protein. The table has over 300,000 distinct CDR3 sequences, around 16% seen once.

The rearrangement links TRBV11-2 to TRBJ1-4; D gene ambiguous. This receptor was taken from a female donor with Graves disease. The source was peripheral blood mononuclear cells (PBMCs), collected at new diagnosis, from a patient treated with antithyroid drugs. CDR3 coding DNA: TGTGCCAGCAGCATCGGACTAATTGAAAAACTGTTTTTT. It translates to CASSIGLIEKLFF. The whole variable domain, filled in from reference TRBV11-2 and TRBJ1-4, reads EAGVAQSPRYKIIEKRQSVAFWCNPISGHATLYWYQQILGQGPKLLIQFQNNGVVDDSQLPKDRFSAERLKGVDSTLKIQPAKLEDSAVYLCASSIGLIEKLFFGSGTQLSVL.